This T cell receptor (beta chain) was obtained from a study of T-cell memory formation after mild COVID-19. Germline V gene data show CDR1 as SGHTA and CDR2 as FQGTGA. The CDR3 is 14 residues long. V lost 7 bases, J lost 1 base, and 10 bases lay in between. This clonotype has only a few counts. TCRdb re-called the 5' RACE reads through MiXCR, storing one row per CDR3 protein. The repertoire holds under 200,000 distinct CDR3 sequences, with 11% as singletons. The sequenced material came from PBMCs or a T cell subset sorted from them (not recorded which). This TCR was sampled from a man aged 18 to 35 who had mild COVID-19 (a few samples of this study predate the infection). Cell type and time point are not known. The chain uses TRBV7-3 and TRBJ2-2; D tentatively reads TRBD1 or TRBD2 (5 bases each). The CDR3 sequence: CASKRDRNTGELFF. DNA for the CDR3: TGTGCCAGCAAACGGGACCGGAACACCGGGGAGCTGTTTTTT.